This T cell receptor (beta chain) emerged from a study of a mutant IDH1 vaccine in newly diagnosed glioma. Study findings and constraints: Vaccine-induced immune responses occurred in 80% to 95% of patients.

Sample time point: baseline, week 1 (first vaccination visit). Treatment described: pre-vaccination baseline after standard-of-care therapy. The astrocytomas were IDH1-mutant, ATRX-negative, and WHO grade 3 or 4. Germline V lookup: CDR1 SGHVS, CDR2 FQNEAQ. V was pared by 1 base and J by 2 bases, with 5 bases between. CDR3 length: 14 residues. The assay was immunoSEQ multiplex PCR, and TCRdb's table has in-frame clones only and misses some. The table lists about 92,000 clones, over 75% of them singletons. Of note for this clone: Its specificity is not known.

The genes are TRBV7-8 and TRBJ1-4; D not resolved. The sample in question was PBMCs, obtained from a glioma patient treated with radiotherapy, temozolomide or both. The source of this sequence is a man aged 35 to 55 with glioma. CDR3 sequence: CASSLGQTNEKLFF. The CDR3 DNA is TGTGCCAGCAGCTTAGGCCAGACTAATGAAAAACTGTTTTTT.